The T cell receptor (beta chain) under discussion was sequenced for a study of vaccination and CD4 T cells after COVID-19 (dated by TCRdb to 2021 to 2024). For the study in its entirety: Convalescent patients had a positive SARS-CoV-2 result on nasal swab PCR, and of these patients, under ten had mild disease and one had severe disease. The convalescent cohort comprised six males and four females, including two Hispanic individuals, seven Caucasians, two Asians and one multiracial person. Two doses of either the Pfizer-BioNTech BNT162b2 vaccine (n=8) or the Moderna mRNA-1273 vaccine (n=2) were administered to participants. Post-COVID blood samples were collected from convalescent patients a median of roughly 100 days after diagnosis, with a range of roughly 30 to 161 days. Post-vaccine blood samples were taken a median of approximately 76 days after the second vaccine dose, with a range of roughly 13 to 250 days. A few convalescent patients were sampled both early after vaccination (day 14) and late after vaccination (days 161 to 241). For stimulating the cultures, overlapping spike peptide pools were used, derived from SARS-CoV-2 as well as from the common cold coronaviruses HCoV-NL63, HCoV-OC43 and HCoV-229E. Control cultures received a CEFX viral epitope pool as the positive control, an HIV-1 Nef peptide pool as the negative control, or no peptide. In around 9 COVID-19 convalescent patients and several infection-naive healthy vaccine recipients, researchers compared the spike-specific CD4+ TCR repertoire from before mRNA vaccination with the repertoire from after.

Results and caveats for the whole study, not just this receptor: Among convalescent patients, a median about 86% of the SARS-CoV-2-reactive clones seen after vaccination appeared only after vaccination, which suggests priming specific to the vaccine. The study included relatively few convalescent patients and did not analyze early timepoints after natural infection. Of the vaccine-specific clones in convalescent patients, 304 of 307, or nearly all, reacted only to SARS-CoV-2 spike and did not cross-react with common cold coronaviruses. An increase in the median number of SARS-CoV-2-reactive clonotypes from 20 to 25 after infection to 38 after vaccination was observed, but the change was not found to be significant.

The library was generated by PCR. DNA from cultured CD4+ T cells was subjected to TCR sequencing with the Oncomine TCR Beta short-read assay at the Johns Hopkins FTIC core. Genomic DNA was extracted from the cultured CD4+ T cells with the QIAamp micro DNA kit. The Oncomine TCR Beta libraries from cultured CD4+ T cells were pooled using unique dual indexes and then sequenced on an Illumina iSeq 100. On the authors' methods: Non-productive sequences were removed, and CDR3s that did not start with C, did not end with F or W, or were shorter than 7 amino acids were discarded. Antigen-specific clonotypes were identified with the MANAFEST web application by comparing peptide-stimulated wells with reference and other culture wells. An FDR below 0.05, an odds ratio above 5, and a productive frequency above 0.1% in at least two of three replicate wells were required for clones to be considered positive. A clonotype counted as cross-reactive if it showed significant expansion both in the SARS-CoV-2 spike wells and in at least one common cold coronavirus spike condition. CDR3 homology was assessed with Levenshtein distances (stringdist) and unrooted phylogenetic trees (ape) in R version 3.6.1. TCRdb's own reprocessing of the public reads used fastp at Q25 and MiXCR and kept productive beta chains. Identical CDR3 proteins give one entry, which carries the most common genes and DNA. The V and J calls, along with clone size, are taken from TCRdb and not from the paper's own processing. This sample holds roughly 24,000 distinct CDR3 sequences; about a third were observed only once. The top ten clones comprise 8.6% of the sample.

This clonotype was seen a handful of times. Its antigen target is currently unknown. Base qualities are not at hand, and no much larger clone is one base apart. The time point tag for this specimen amounts to: late sampling 161 to 241 days after vaccination in a few convalescent patients. This specimen's treatment or condition label, interpreted: roughly 10-day PBMC culture with coronavirus spike peptide pools or control peptides (ViraFEST assay). The ViraFEST assay was used in the study, in which antigen-specific T cells were expanded with peptide pools and expanded clonotypes were subsequently identified by TCR sequencing. Positive SARS-CoV-2 PCR tests in the convalescent patients dated from March to December 2020, before Alpha, Beta and Delta variants emerged in the United States. Each well held 2.2 million or so PBMCs cultured in IMDM containing around 5.1% human AB serum and approximately 9.8 IU/ml IL-2, with 8.5 to 10 ug/ml peptide pools added. On days 3 and 7, half of the culture medium was replaced with fresh IL-2-containing medium. Once the cells had been in culture for ten to eleven days, the EasySep CD4+ T cell isolation kit was used to isolate CD4+ T cells by negative selection. PBMCs were separated from whole blood using Ficoll-Paque Plus gradient centrifugation and then either used fresh or cryopreserved at -140C. Each culture condition was generally run in triplicate wells.

The sample here was CD4+ T cells from blood, cultured in vitro, taken about 7 months after SARS-CoV-2 vaccination. The receptor comes from a human donor who had recovered from COVID-19.

The CDR3 sequence is CASTTGVYGYTF. The sequenced DNA: TGTGCCAGCACCACAGGGGTCTATGGCTACACCTTC. The chain employs TRBV28 and TRBJ1-2; TRBD1 fits 7 bases in the junction. Its CDR3 holds 12 amino acids, cysteine through phenylalanine. CDR3 DNA is the only sequence kept; it has 36 bases, read in frame from the first base. V is trimmed back by 7 bases and J by 4 bases, and the junction contains 3 bases that no gene match accounts for. Looking up the germline V gene yields CDR1 MDHEN and CDR2 SYDVKM.